This T cell receptor beta chain was identified during a study of spatial heterogeneity in lung cancer. Study context: Strong correlation linked TCR transcript counts in tumor regions to a T cell module score derived from matched bulk RNA-seq.

Sample time point: sample taken at primary tumor resection. Material for sequencing was whole RNA from tumor, nontumor lung or frozen PBMC, left unsorted. Trimming removed 0 bases at V and 3 bases at J, with 14 bases between. CDR3 length: 17 amino acids. The germline V gene encodes CDR1 MNHEY and CDR2 SVGAGI. Judged by abundance, this clonotype is medium-sized. Its antigen remains unknown. Within a library made for alpha chains, this beta chain is off target, and its count is uninformative. Findings of the study overall: Sequencing reached an estimated coverage of tumor T cells that was only about 6.6% for alpha chains and more than 11% for beta chains. Counts of expanded intratumoral alpha and beta TCRs tracked tumor mutation counts.

Every cDNA TCR molecule received its own unique molecular identifier. TCRdb called the 5' RACE reads again in MiXCR, with one record for every CDR3 protein. The sample lists 5,000 to 6,500 distinct CDR3 sequences, roughly 5% occurring once. The receptor's source is a male donor with early-stage non-small cell lung cancer. The sequenced sample was lung tumor tissue, obtained at surgery. The chain uses TRBV6-5 and TRBJ2-2; no definite D call. The CDR3 sequence is CASSYSVESADTGELFF. CDR3 DNA: TGTGCCAGCAGTTACTCCGTTGAGTCCGCGGACACCGGGGAGCTGTTTTTT.